The clone carrying this T cell receptor (beta chain) was seen only a few times. As yet, its antigen is unknown. The sample belongs to a study of post-analysis software for immune sequencing data. Study-level background: Recorded disease courses covered relapsing-remitting, secondary progressive and progressive-relapsing multiple sclerosis. Some patients had no subtype annotation. Findings of the study overall: Significantly lower normalized Chao1 diversity was seen in multiple sclerosis patients than in controls. Among four or five TRBV segments more frequent in patients than controls were TRBV5-6, TRBV5-1 and TRBV20-1.

This CDR3 is built from 15 residues. Germline values: CDR1 LGHNA, CDR2 YNFKEQ. With 1 base clipped from V and 4 bases from J, the junction kept 6 bases outside the gene matches. The TCR beta cDNA libraries carried unique molecular identifiers. Researchers reported around 510,000 cDNA molecules coming from approximately 1 to 10 million T cells. Each CDR3 protein is one row after TCRdb ran MiXCR on the PCR reads. Among approximately 160,000 distinct CDR3 sequences listed, about 32% were seen once. The clonotype originates from a girl aged 5-17 years with multiple sclerosis. The specimen sequenced was blood. The chain carries TRBV4-2 and TRBJ1-1, with 7 bases aligning to TRBD1. This CDR3 reads CASSQGWAGGTEAFF. CDR3 coding DNA: TGTGCCAGCAGCCAAGGATGGGCAGGGGGCACTGAAGCTTTCTTT.